This is a list of T cell receptor beta chains from one sample in a study of cytomegalovirus exposure and HLA in healthy donors. Here immunoSEQ multiplex PCR was the method, and the copy in TCRdb shows in-frame clones only, minus some. The sample includes 150,000 or so clones, approximately 79% of them seen just once. Sample: PBMCs. The receptors come from a man aged 35-49 years in good health and CMV-seropositive. CDR3s include the opening cysteine and the closing phenylalanine or tryptophan. The order of the fields is J gene, D gene, clone size, V gene, CDR3 protein, CDR3 DNA. The D gene is left open where the match is weak. The size of a clone is reported for some rows only, either as once, few or many, or as a class for expanded clones.

TRBJ1-1	TRBD1	once	TRBV7-2	CASSRDRQGTEAFF	TGTGCCAGCAGCCGGGACAGGCAGGGGACTGAAGCTTTCTTT
TRBJ2-1	.	.	TRBV2	CASSRLVSYNEQFF	TGTGCCAGCAGCCGACTAGTTTCCTACAATGAGCAGTTCTTC
TRBJ1-3	.	.	TRBV11-2	CASSTGLGNTIYF	TGTGCCAGCAGCACGGGACTCGGAAACACCATATATTTT
TRBJ2-2	TRBD1	.	TRBV9	CASSLTGTGDRELFF	TGTGCCAGCAGCCTAACCGGGACAGGCGACAGGGAGCTGTTTTTT
TRBJ1-5	.	.	TRBV11-3	CASSSLMAGSNQPQHF	TGTGCCAGCAGCTCCCTCATGGCAGGCAGCAATCAGCCCCAGCATTTT
TRBJ2-1	TRBD2	.	TRBV4-3	CASSQGYRTSGGRSSYNEQFF	TGCGCCAGCAGCCAAGGGTATCGGACTAGCGGGGGGAGAAGCTCCTACAATGAGCAGTTCTTC
TRBJ1-2	.	.	TRBV25-1	CASSGPGAALLYGYTF	TGTGCCAGCAGTGGCCCTGGAGCCGCCTTACTCTATGGCTACACCTTC
TRBJ1-4	TRBD1	.	TRBV6-5	CASSYSGQGNEKLFF	TGTGCCAGCAGTTACTCCGGACAGGGTAATGAAAAACTGTTTTTT
TRBJ2-1	.	.	TRBV19	CASSPARRLHNEQFF	TGTGCCAGTAGTCCCGCCAGGAGGCTCCACAATGAGCAGTTCTTC
TRBJ2-7	TRBD1	.	TRBV11-2	CASSSIQGPSYEQYF	TGTGCCAGCAGCTCAATACAGGGGCCCTCCTACGAGCAGTACTTC
TRBJ2-1	TRBD2	.	TRBV7-3	CASSLQRGTSYNEQFF	TGTGCCAGCAGCTTACAGCGGGGGACCTCCTACAATGAGCAGTTCTTC
TRBJ1-5	TRBD1	.	TRBV7-2	CASSLGQGFNQPQHF	TGTGCCAGCAGCTTAGGACAGGGTTTCAATCAGCCCCAGCATTTT
TRBJ2-7	.	.	TRBV29-1	CSASRSSYEQYF	TGCAGCGCTTCGAGGAGCTCCTACGAGCAGTACTTC
TRBJ2-6	.	.	TRBV5-4	CASSRGSGANVLTF	TGTGCCAGCAGCCGGGGGTCTGGGGCCAACGTCCTGACTTTC
TRBJ2-2	TRBD1	.	TRBV6-1	CASRGQGLSTGELFF	TGTGCCAGCAGGGGACAGGGGCTTAGCACCGGGGAGCTGTTTTTT
TRBJ2-2	.	.	TRBV9	CASEQVNTGELFF	TGTGCCTCGGAACAGGTGAACACCGGGGAGCTGTTTTTT
TRBJ1-2	TRBD1	.	TRBV7-8	CASSSRTGTFYGYTF	TGTGCCAGCAGCTCTAGGACAGGGACCTTCTATGGCTACACCTTC
TRBJ1-2	TRBD1	.	TRBV6-1	CASRQTTGGSYGYTF	TGTGCCAGCAGACAAACGACAGGGGGGAGCTATGGCTACACCTTC
TRBJ2-3	TRBD1	.	TRBV30	CAWGTGSGDTQYF	TGTGCCTGGGGGACAGGGAGCGGGGATACGCAGTATTTT